What follows are 9 T cell receptor beta chains derived from one specimen sequenced in a study of shared clonotypes between healthy human individuals. Assay: immunoSEQ multiplex PCR; the TCRdb copy retains only in-frame clones and omits some. The data show over 1.4 million clones, with roughly 96% seen just once and approximately 1.1% held by the top ten. Source material: naive CD4+ T cells sorted from blood. Subset specified: CD45RA+ positively selected. Every receptor here comes from a man aged 25 to 45 in good health.

The chain joins TRBV7-9 to TRBJ2-7; 8 bases align to TRBD2. Germline loops: CDR1 SEHNR, CDR2 FQNEAQ (reference sequence). The CDR3 is 14 amino acids. V lost 5 bases, J lost 3 bases, and 6 bases stayed unmatched. CDR3 sequence (DNA): TGTGCCAGCAGCAAGGGACTAGAGGACTACGAGCAGTACTTC. Amino acids: CASSKGLEDYEQYF.

The chain couples TRBV7-8 to TRBJ2-1; tentative D call: TRBD1 (6 bases). This CDR3 has 16 residues. From germline, CDR1 is SGHVS and CDR2 FQNEAQ. With 2 bases removed from V and 3 bases from J, the gap between germline ends came to 14 bases. CDR3 amino acids: CASSLPSGDVYNEQFF. DNA of the CDR3: TGTGCCAGCAGCTTACCCTCAGGGGATGTCTACAATGAGCAGTTCTTC.

The rearrangement uses TRBV28 and TRBJ2-5; possibly TRBD2 for D (7 bases). CDR1 is MDHEN, CDR2 SYDVKM, per germline. Trimming stripped 5 bases from V and 2 bases from J, with 12 bases between. The CDR3 spans 14 residues. The CDR3 coding sequence is TGTGCCAGCAGTCGGGGGGCAGTACAAGAGACCCAGTACTTC. It translates to CASSRGAVQETQYF.

This chain connects TRBV7-3 to TRBJ2-2, with TRBD1 as a possible D gene (6 bases). Looked up from germline, CDR1 is SGHTA and CDR2 is FQGTGA. V was cut by 4 bases and J by 5 bases, with 8 bases left in between. The CDR3 sequence is 13 residues long. The CDR3: CASSWGRTGELFF. The CDR3 nucleotides read TGTGCCAGCAGCTGGGGGCGAACCGGGGAGCTGTTTTTT.

The chain has TRBV7-8 and TRBJ2-1; 12 positions match TRBD2. There are 16 residues in the CDR3. The V and J ends lost 5 bases and 3 bases, in that order; junction bases with no gene match: 5. CDR1 SGHVS and CDR2 FQNEAQ come from the germline V gene. The CDR3 here is CASSRGLAGIYNEQFF. For the CDR3, the DNA is TGTGCCAGCAGCCGAGGACTAGCGGGGATCTACAATGAGCAGTTCTTC.

The chain couples TRBV5-1 to TRBJ2-7; no clear D. Trimming removed 7 bases at V and 2 bases at J, with 10 bases between. This CDR3 has 12 residues. From germline, CDR1 is SGHRS and CDR2 YFSETQ. As DNA, the CDR3 is TGCGCCAGCCGTCCGGTGGCCTACGAGCAGTACTTC. Translating gives CASRPVAYEQYF.

The V call is TRBV6-1, the J call TRBJ2-3, with D possibly TRBD2 on 5 matching bases. The CDR3 is made up of 12 amino acids. Germline CDR1 and CDR2: MNHNS and SASEGT. V was cut by 7 bases and J by 2 bases, with 7 bases left in between. CDR3 coding DNA: TGTGCCAGCACCGGGGACACAGATACGCAGTATTTT. Protein: CASTGDTDTQYF.

The chain combines TRBV5-5 with TRBJ2-1, with D possibly TRBD2 on 6 matching bases. This CDR3 region has 14 residues. Germline values: CDR1 SGHKS, CDR2 YYEKEE (reference sequence). Trimming took off 0 bases at V and 7 bases at J, with 11 bases between the two ends. The CDR3 region has the DNA TGTGCCAGCAGCTTGGTGGGACTGGCGAATGAGCAGTTCTTC. Translation gives CASSLVGLANEQFF.

The V and J genes are TRBV29-1 and TRBJ1-3, with D maybe TRBD1 (5 bases). Trimming removed 5 bases at V and 9 bases at J, with 11 bases between. Germline assignment: CDR1 SQVTM and CDR2 ANQGSEA. The CDR3 totals 11 residues. CDR3: CSVLKGSTIYF. In nucleotides, the CDR3 is TGCAGCGTTCTCAAGGGGAGCACCATATATTTT.